The rows below give T cell receptor beta chains drawn from one sample of a study of cytomegalovirus exposure and HLA in healthy donors. Libraries were prepared by immunoSEQ multiplex PCR; TCRdb keeps only in-frame clonotypes and omits some of them. The table records roughly 170,000 clones, under 85% of them present only once. Sequencing used PBMCs. The source is a man aged 50 to 60 in good health and CMV-seronegative. CDR3s leave out the opening cysteine and the closing phenylalanine or tryptophan.

V gene | CDR3 protein
TRBV19 | ASSIRSGAYEQY
TRBV7-3 | ASSSGQGLNEQF
TRBV11-2 | ASSPGDPYEQY
TRBV7-3 | ASSPLAGGFYEQY
TRBV4-3 | ASSQEGQEETQY
TRBV7-2 | ASSLNPGLALQETQY
TRBV7-2 | ASSSSARVSSYEQY
TRBV5-1 | ASSPGQGSYNEQF
TRBV15 | ATSRPGTGSLPGETQY
TRBV5-1 | ASSLAALAGTDTQY
TRBV7-2 | ASSYGQGQETQY
TRBV7-2 | ASSLGRGPGNTIY
TRBV6-5 | ASSSTDREYEQY
TRBV11-3 | ASSLERPLARETQY
TRBV7-9 | ASSLGTSDYNEQF
TRBV19 | ASSSTVLAEAF
TRBV5-1 | ASSNGLAGVGSGELF
TRBV28 | ASSTPGTSGGDEQF
TRBV19 | ASRADASFNQPQH
TRBV7-2 | ASSLDRGREQY
TRBV9 | ASSAQGHAGTEAF
TRBV7-9 | SSSLGDRGQREKLF
TRBV6-6 | ASSYDGGSNQPQH
TRBV18 | ASSPSRIGDREWGKIGSPLH
TRBV7-8 | ASSLGTGTGGVGELF
TRBV5-8 | ASSLTSGSYEQY
TRBV6-5 | ASSYGRNSYNEQF
TRBV12-5 | ASGLQGAGNIQY
TRBV5-1 | ASSGQGAITGELF
TRBV9 | ASSLLGGTSGEKLF
TRBV5-1 | ASSLRGDRAGEKLF
TRBV4-3 | ASSQDSGGPYEQY
TRBV28 | ASSSSSLGPSGNTIY
TRBV18 | ASSNRSGSGGD
TRBV14 | ASSLTGGITGELF
TRBV19 | ASSPPRRGVDYGYT
TRBV6-5 | ASVSGGAGADTQY
TRBV7-2 | ASSLRPGTDRFYEQY
TRBV14 | ASSQYLNTEAF
TRBV6-1 | ASSEWGQGTTDTQY
TRBV6-5 | ASRRGTGGPYEQY
TRBV6-6 | ASREDSSGNTIY
TRBV9 | ASRKGGTGNTIY
TRBV9 | ASSNTGAFYGYT
TRBV6-5 | ASSRTSGNYNEQF
TRBV28 | ASSSDRVGGYT
TRBV5-1 | ASSLGAGEAGELF
TRBV7-2 | ASSLEFRMANSPLH
TRBV7-3 | ASSPRGQGGATNYGYT
TRBV10-3 | AISGGASPEDTQY
TRBV2 | ASSEGRDTEAF
TRBV12-1 | ASSSDRAYSGANVLT